These T cell receptor beta chains were read from a single sample in a study of blood T cell repertoires in COVID-19. Produced via immunoSEQ multiplex PCR; TCRdb's table is partial and in-frame only. Of tens of thousands of clones listed, about four fifths are singletons. Material for sequencing was peripheral blood. Every receptor here comes from a human donor in a cohort sampled during active COVID-19. Both conserved end residues are part of each CDR3. The order of the fields is clone size, V gene, CDR3 length, D gene, J gene, CDR3 DNA, CDR3 protein. D genes are given only for firm matches. For some rows the clone size is stated as once, few or many, or as a class when expanded; others skip it.

-	TRBV2	15	TRBD2	TRBJ2-1	TGTGCCAGCAGTGAATTCCCGGGAGGCTACAATGAGCAGTTCTTC	CASSEFPGGYNEQFF
-	TRBV5-1	17	TRBD2	TRBJ2-2	TGCGCCAGCAGCTTGGCTGCGGGGGGCCCGAACACCGGGGAGCTGTTTTTT	CASSLAAGGPNTGELFF
-	TRBV28	15	TRBD2	TRBJ2-1	TGTGCCAGCAGCCAATCGCCCTCTAGACTAGCGGAACAGTTCTTC	CASSQSPSRLAEQFF
once	TRBV20-1	14	-	TRBJ2-7	TGCAGTGCTAGTTCCGGGACTGGGCCCCACGAGCAGTACTTC	CSASSGTGPHEQYF
-	TRBV5-1	14	TRBD2	TRBJ2-1	TGCGCCAGCAGCTCCCGGGACTACGACAATGAGCAGTTCTTC	CASSSRDYDNEQFF
few	TRBV10-3	14	TRBD1	TRBJ1-2	TGTGCCATCAGTGAGTCGGGGGACAGACCGGGCTACACCTTC	CAISESGDRPGYTF
few	TRBV7-3	14	-	TRBJ1-1	TGTGCCAGCAGCTTAGGGCCCCATAGCGCTGAAGCTTTCTTT	CASSLGPHSAEAFF
few	TRBV19	17	TRBD2	TRBJ2-3	TGTGCCAGTAGTCCCGCCCGGCTAGCGGGGAACACAGATACGCAGTATTTT	CASSPARLAGNTDTQYF
-	TRBV7-3	14	TRBD1	TRBJ1-1	TGTGCCAGCAGCTCAGCGACAGGGGGCACTGAAGCTTTCTTT	CASSSATGGTEAFF
few	TRBV28	13	TRBD1	TRBJ2-7	TGTGCCAGCGGAAACAGGGGGCTGTACGAGCAGTACTTC	CASGNRGLYEQYF
-	TRBV30	15	-	TRBJ1-1	TGTGCCTGGAGTGTACTAGGATCCGTGAACACTGAAGCTTTCTTT	CAWSVLGSVNTEAFF
-	TRBV4-1	16	TRBD1	TRBJ1-1	TGCGCCAGCAGCCAAGGGTGGACAGGGGGAAACACTGAAGCTTTCTTT	CASSQGWTGGNTEAFF
-	TRBV12-3/TRBV12-4	13	TRBD1	TRBJ1-5	TGTGCCAGCAGCCGACAGGGGTACGAGCCCCAGCATTTT	CASSRQGYEPQHF
-	TRBV18	17	-	TRBJ1-2	TGTGCCAGCTCACCAGTCCCGTCGGGCAGGGTGAACTATGGCTACACCTTC	CASSPVPSGRVNYGYTF
-	TRBV18	15	TRBD1	TRBJ1-5	TGTGCCAGCTCACCGCAGACAGGGGATAATCAGCCCCAGCATTTT	CASSPQTGDNQPQHF
-	TRBV4-2	15	-	TRBJ2-2	TGTGCCAGCAGCCAAGATTCCCAGGACACCGGGGAGCTGTTTTTT	CASSQDSQDTGELFF
-	TRBV6-1	15	-	TRBJ1-1	TGTGCCAGCAGTGAAGTTGGACTCGGAAACACTGAAGCTTTCTTT	CASSEVGLGNTEAFF
once	TRBV18	17	-	TRBJ1-1	TGTGCCAGCTCACCAAGACAAGGGGCCGCCGTGAACACTGAAGCTTTCTTT	CASSPRQGAAVNTEAFF
-	TRBV6-6	12	TRBD1	TRBJ2-7	TGTGCCAGCAGGCCACAGGGGATCGAGCAGTACTTC	CASRPQGIEQYF
-	TRBV20-1	18	TRBD2	TRBJ2-3	TGCAGTGCTAGTCCCCGAAACCCACTAGCGGGGATCACAGATACGCAGTATTTT	CSASPRNPLAGITDTQYF
-	TRBV4-2	15	TRBD1	TRBJ2-1	TGTGCCAGCAGTCCAACCGGGACAGGGGACAATGAGCAGTTCTTC	CASSPTGTGDNEQFF
-	TRBV18	14	TRBD2	TRBJ2-7	TGTGCCAGCTCGATACTAGCGGGTCCCGCCCAGCAGTACTTC	CASSILAGPAQQYF
few	TRBV19	14	TRBD1	TRBJ1-1	TGTGCCAGTAGACCGACAGGGGGCCAGACTGAAGCTTTCTTT	CASRPTGGQTEAFF
-	TRBV5-1	15	TRBD2	TRBJ2-1	TGCGCCAGCAGCTTGATCGGACTAGCGGACAATGAGCAGTTCTTC	CASSLIGLADNEQFF
-	TRBV5-5	13	-	TRBJ2-5	TGTGCCAGCCTCAGGGGTTCGGGAGAGACCCAGTACTTC	CASLRGSGETQYF
-	TRBV27	13	TRBD2	TRBJ2-2	TGTGCCAGCAGTGCCGGGGGGTTCGGGGAGCTGTTTTTT	CASSAGGFGELFF
-	TRBV6-5	15	TRBD1	TRBJ1-6	TGTGCCAGCAGTTTGGACAGGGACTTAACCTCACCCCTCCACTTT	CASSLDRDLTSPLHF
many	TRBV5-1	12	-	TRBJ2-2	TGCGCCAGCAGCTTTCGGGCCGGGGAGCTGTTTTTT	CASSFRAGELFF
-	TRBV18	14	TRBD1	TRBJ1-1	TGTGCCAGCTCACCCCCGACAGGGCTCACTGAAGCTTTCTTT	CASSPPTGLTEAFF
-	TRBV7-3	13	-	TRBJ2-3	TGTGCCAGCAGCTCCCTAGTCGGAGATACGCAGTATTTT	CASSSLVGDTQYF
-	TRBV7-8	16	-	TRBJ2-5	TGTGCCAGCAGCCTTAGTGCAGGGGTGGGGGAAGAGACCCAGTACTTC	CASSLSAGVGEETQYF
-	TRBV30	14	-	TRBJ1-3	TGTGCCTGGAGCGCCGAGGGTTTCGCGAACACCATATATTTT	CAWSAEGFANTIYF
-	TRBV7-3	15	-	TRBJ2-5	TGTGCCAGCAGCTTATATTCAGGGCATCAAGAGACCCAGTACTTC	CASSLYSGHQETQYF
few	TRBV6-1	13	-	TRBJ2-7	TGTGCCAGCAGTGAGTACAGGGTCTACGAGCAGTACTTC	CASSEYRVYEQYF
-	TRBV4-2	15	TRBD2	TRBJ2-1	TGTGCCAGCAGCCAAGACGGGACTAGCGGCCAATTTCAGTTCTTC	CASSQDGTSGQFQFF
-	TRBV7-9	15	TRBD1	TRBJ1-1	TGTGCCAGCAGCTTAGATAACAGGGGGAGCACTGAAGCTTTCTTT	CASSLDNRGSTEAFF
-	TRBV13	15	-	TRBJ2-3	TGTGCCAGCAGCTTAGGTCAGGGTCTTTCAGATACGCAGTATTTT	CASSLGQGLSDTQYF
once	TRBV27	15	-	TRBJ2-1	TGTGCCAGCAGGGTAAGGCGGGTAGCAGCCGATGAGCAGTTCTTC	CASRVRRVAADEQFF
once	TRBV7-6	16	-	TRBJ1-3	TGTGCCAGCAGCTTAGCGCGCCAAAGCTCTGGAAACACCATATATTTT	CASSLARQSSGNTIYF
-	TRBV24-1	18	-	TRBJ2-5	TGTGCCACCAGTGATCGGCGCAAGACAGGTGGACCCCAAGAGACCCAGTACTTC	CATSDRRKTGGPQETQYF
-	TRBV7-9	14	-	TRBJ1-3	TGTGCCAGCAGCTCGGGGACAATTTCAAACACCATATATTTT	CASSSGTISNTIYF
-	TRBV7-9	11	-	TRBJ2-7	TGTGCCAGCAACTTCACTTACGAGCAGTACTTC	CASNFTYEQYF
-	TRBV12-3/TRBV12-4	13	-	TRBJ2-3	TGTGCCAGCAGGCCGGGACAAGTTGATACGCAGTATTTT	CASRPGQVDTQYF
-	TRBV5-1	13	-	TRBJ1-1	TGCGCCAGCAGCGATACAGTGAACACTGAAGCTTTCTTT	CASSDTVNTEAFF
few	TRBV18	14	-	TRBJ2-7	TGTGCCAGCTCACCAGGGGGGGGGCTCGACGAGCAGTACTTC	CASSPGGGLDEQYF
-	TRBV19	17	TRBD1	TRBJ1-5	TGTGCCAGTCGAGCCGGGTGGGGGACAGGGGGCTCTCAGCCCCAGCATTTT	CASRAGWGTGGSQPQHF
-	TRBV19	12	-	TRBJ2-1	TGTGCCAGTAGTTGGCTTTACAATGAGCAGTTCTTC	CASSWLYNEQFF